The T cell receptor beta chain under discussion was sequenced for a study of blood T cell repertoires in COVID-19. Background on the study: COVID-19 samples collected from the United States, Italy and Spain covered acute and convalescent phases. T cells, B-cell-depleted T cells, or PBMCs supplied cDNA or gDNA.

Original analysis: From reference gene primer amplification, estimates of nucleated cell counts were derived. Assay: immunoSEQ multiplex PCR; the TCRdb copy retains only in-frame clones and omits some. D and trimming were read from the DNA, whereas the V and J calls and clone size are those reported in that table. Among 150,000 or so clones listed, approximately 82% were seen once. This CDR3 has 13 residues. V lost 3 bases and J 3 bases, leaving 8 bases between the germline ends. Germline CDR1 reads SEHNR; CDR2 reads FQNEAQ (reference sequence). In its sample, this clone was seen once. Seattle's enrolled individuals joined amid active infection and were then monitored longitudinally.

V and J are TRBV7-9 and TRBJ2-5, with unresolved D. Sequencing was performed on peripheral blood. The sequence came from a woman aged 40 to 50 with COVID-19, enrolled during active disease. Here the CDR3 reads CASSFPGKETQYF. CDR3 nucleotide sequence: TGTGCCAGCAGCTTTCCTGGCAAAGAGACCCAGTACTTC.